The T cell receptor beta chain under discussion was sequenced for a study of T cell repertoires in cytomegalovirus infection. Findings and limits, study-wide: In two of eight donors, the top clonotype was HLA-C-restricted CMV-specific.

Via MiXCR, TCRdb re-called the reads, giving one row per CDR3 protein. The table shows around 300,000 distinct CDR3 sequences, with 20% to 25% occurring only once. This clonotype was picked up a small number of times. As yet, its antigen is unknown. The CDR3 length is 13 residues. With 1 base removed from V and 1 base from J, the gap between germline ends came to 5 bases. Per the germline V gene, CDR1 is SGHTA and CDR2 is FQGNSA. The rearrangement joins TRBV7-2 to TRBJ2-7; D is unclear. Source: cultured PBMCs, taken from culture after CMV antigen stimulation. This receptor was identified in a human donor in good health (CMV status not recorded). Some clones in this sample may be carry-over from other donors' samples. CDR3 residues: CASSLVESYEQYF. CDR3 in DNA: TGTGCCAGCAGCTTAGTCGAGTCCTACGAGCAGTACTTC.